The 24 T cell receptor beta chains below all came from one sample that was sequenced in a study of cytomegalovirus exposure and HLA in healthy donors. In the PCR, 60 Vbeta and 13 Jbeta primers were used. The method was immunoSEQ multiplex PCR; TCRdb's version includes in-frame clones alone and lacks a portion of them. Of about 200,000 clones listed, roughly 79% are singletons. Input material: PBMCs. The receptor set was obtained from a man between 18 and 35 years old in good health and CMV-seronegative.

CDR3 region: CASSLERGGGDTQYF. The CDR3 DNA is TGTGCCAGCAGCTTGGAGCGGGGGGGCGGGGATACGCAGTATTTT. The V call is TRBV5-4, the J call TRBJ2-3; 10 bases line up with TRBD2. Unmatched junction bases numbered 4, after V lost 0 bases and J lost 6 bases. Germline loops: CDR1 SGHNT, CDR2 YYREEE (reference sequence). The CDR3 totals 15 residues.

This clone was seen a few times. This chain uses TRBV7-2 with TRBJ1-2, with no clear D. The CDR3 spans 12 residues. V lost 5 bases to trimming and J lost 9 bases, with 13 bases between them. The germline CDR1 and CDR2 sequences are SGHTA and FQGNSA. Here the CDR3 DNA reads TGTGCCAGCAGCAATAGTGTGTCGAGCTACACCTTC. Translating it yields CASSNSVSSYTF.

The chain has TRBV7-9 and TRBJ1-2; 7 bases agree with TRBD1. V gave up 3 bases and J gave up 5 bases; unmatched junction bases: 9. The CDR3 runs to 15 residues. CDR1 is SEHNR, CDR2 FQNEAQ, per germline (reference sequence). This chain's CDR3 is CASSLGQTVGYGYTF. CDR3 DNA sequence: TGTGCCAGCAGCTTGGGACAGACTGTTGGGTATGGCTACACCTTC.

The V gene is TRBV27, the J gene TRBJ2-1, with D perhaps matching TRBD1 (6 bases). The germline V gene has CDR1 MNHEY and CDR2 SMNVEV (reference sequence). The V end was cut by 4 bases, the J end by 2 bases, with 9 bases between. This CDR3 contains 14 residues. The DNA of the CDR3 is TGTGCCAGCAGTTCGGACAGTGCCTACAATGAGCAGTTCTTC. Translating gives CASSSDSAYNEQFF.

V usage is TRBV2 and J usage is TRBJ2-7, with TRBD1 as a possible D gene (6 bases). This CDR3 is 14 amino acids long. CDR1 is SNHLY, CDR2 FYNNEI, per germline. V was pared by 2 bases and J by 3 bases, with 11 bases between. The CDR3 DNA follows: TGTGCCAGCAGTGAACGACCAGGGGACTACGAGCAGTACTTC. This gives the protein CASSERPGDYEQYF.

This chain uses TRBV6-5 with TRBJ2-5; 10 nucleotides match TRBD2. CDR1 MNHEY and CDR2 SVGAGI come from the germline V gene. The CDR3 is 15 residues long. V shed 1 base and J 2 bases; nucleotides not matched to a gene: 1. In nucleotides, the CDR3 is TGTGCCAGCAGTTACTGGACTAGCGGTCAAGAGACCCAGTACTTC. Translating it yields CASSYWTSGQETQYF.

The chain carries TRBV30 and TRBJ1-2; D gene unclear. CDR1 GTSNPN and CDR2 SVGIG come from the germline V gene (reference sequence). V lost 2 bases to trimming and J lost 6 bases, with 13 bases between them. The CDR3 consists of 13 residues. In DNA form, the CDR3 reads TGTGCCTGGAGTCAACGGTCCATAAATGGCTACACCTTC. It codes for CAWSQRSINGYTF.

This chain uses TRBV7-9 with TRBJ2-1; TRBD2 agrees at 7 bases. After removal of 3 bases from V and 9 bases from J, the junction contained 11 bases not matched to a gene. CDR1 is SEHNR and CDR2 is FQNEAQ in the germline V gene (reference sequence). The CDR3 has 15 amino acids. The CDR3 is CASSFSEGGPGEQFF. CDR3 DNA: TGTGCCAGCAGCTTTTCAGAGGGAGGGCCCGGTGAGCAGTTCTTC.

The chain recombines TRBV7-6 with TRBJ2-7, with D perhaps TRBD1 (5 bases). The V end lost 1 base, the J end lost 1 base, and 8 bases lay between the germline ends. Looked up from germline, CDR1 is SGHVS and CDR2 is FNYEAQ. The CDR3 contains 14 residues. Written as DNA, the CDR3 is TGTGCCAGCAGCTTAGGGGCAGGGTCCTACGAGCAGTACTTC. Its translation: CASSLGAGSYEQYF.

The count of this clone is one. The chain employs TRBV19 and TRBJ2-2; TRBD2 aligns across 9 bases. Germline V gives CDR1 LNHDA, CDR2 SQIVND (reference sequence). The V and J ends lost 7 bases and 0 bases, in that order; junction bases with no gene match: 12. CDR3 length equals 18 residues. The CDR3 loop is CASTSGLARLSNTGELFF. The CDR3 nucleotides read TGTGCCAGTACCTCTGGACTAGCGAGGTTGTCGAACACCGGGGAGCTGTTTTTT.

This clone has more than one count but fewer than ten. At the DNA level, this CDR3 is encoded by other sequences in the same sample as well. In DNA, the CDR3 is TGTGCCAGCAGTGAGGACAGGGTGAATGAAAAACTGTTTTTT. Encoded protein: CASSEDRVNEKLFF. This sequence joins TRBV6-1 and TRBJ1-4; TRBD1 matches at 8 bases. The V and J ends lost 3 bases and 5 bases, in that order; junction bases with no gene match: 2. The germline V gene has CDR1 MNHNS and CDR2 SASEGT. The CDR3 covers 14 residues.

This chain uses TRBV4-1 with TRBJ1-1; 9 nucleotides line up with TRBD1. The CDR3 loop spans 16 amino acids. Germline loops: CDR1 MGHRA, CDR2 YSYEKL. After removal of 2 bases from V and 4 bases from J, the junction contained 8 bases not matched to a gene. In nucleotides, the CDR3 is TGCGCCAGCAGCCAACTGACAGGGGGACGGGGCACTGAAGCTTTCTTT. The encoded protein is CASSQLTGGRGTEAFF.

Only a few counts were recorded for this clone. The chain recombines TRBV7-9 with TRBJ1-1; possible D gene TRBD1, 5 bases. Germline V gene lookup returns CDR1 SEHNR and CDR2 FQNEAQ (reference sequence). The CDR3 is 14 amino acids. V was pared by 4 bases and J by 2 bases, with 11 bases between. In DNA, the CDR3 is TGTGCCAGCAGCTCAGACAGAGCTAACACTGAAGCTTTCTTT. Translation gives CASSSDRANTEAFF.

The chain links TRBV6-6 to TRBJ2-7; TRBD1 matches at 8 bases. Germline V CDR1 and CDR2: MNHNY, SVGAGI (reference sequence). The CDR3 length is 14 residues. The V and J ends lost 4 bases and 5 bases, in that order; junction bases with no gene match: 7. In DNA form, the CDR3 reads TGTGCCAGCAGTTTGGGACAGGAAAGAAACGAGCAGTACTTC. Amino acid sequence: CASSLGQERNEQYF.

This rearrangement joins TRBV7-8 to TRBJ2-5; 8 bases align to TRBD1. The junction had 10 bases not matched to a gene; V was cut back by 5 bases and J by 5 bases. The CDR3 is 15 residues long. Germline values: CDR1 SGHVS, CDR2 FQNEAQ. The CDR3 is CASSGSTGVRETQYF. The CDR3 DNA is TGTGCCAGCAGCGGATCGACAGGGGTGAGGGAGACCCAGTACTTC.

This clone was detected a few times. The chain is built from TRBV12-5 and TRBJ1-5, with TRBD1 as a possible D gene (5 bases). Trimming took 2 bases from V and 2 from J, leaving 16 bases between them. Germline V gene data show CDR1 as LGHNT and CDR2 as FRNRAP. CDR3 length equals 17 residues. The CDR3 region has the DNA TGTGCTAGTGGTTTGTTACCTGGAGGGGATGGCAATCAGCCCCAGCATTTT. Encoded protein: CASGLLPGGDGNQPQHF.

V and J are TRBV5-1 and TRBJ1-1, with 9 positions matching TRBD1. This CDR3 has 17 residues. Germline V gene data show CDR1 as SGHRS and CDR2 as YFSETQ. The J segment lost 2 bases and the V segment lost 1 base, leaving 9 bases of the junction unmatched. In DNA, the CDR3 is TGCGCCAGCAGCTTGAGGCCCGGGACAGGGAGAAACACTGAAGCTTTCTTT. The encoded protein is CASSLRPGTGRNTEAFF.

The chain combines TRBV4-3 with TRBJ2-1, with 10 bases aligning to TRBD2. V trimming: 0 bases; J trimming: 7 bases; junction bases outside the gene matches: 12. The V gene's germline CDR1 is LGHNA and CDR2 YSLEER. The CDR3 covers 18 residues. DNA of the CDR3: TGCGCCAGCAGCCAAGATAGGGGTAGCGGGAGGACGGGGAATGAGCAGTTCTTC. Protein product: CASSQDRGSGRTGNEQFF.

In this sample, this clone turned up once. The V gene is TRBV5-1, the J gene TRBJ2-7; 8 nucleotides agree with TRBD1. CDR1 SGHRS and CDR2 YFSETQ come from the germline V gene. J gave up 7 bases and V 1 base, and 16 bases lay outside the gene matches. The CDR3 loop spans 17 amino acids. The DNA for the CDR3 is TGCGCCAGCAGCTTGCCCCCCTCCGGGACAGGTTGGGAAGAGCAGTACTTC. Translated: CASSLPPSGTGWEEQYF. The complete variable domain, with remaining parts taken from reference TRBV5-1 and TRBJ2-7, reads KAGVTQTPRYLIKTRGQQVTLSCSPISGHRSVSWYQQTPGQGLQFLFEYFSETQRNKGNFPGRFSGRQFSNSRSEMNVSTLELGDSALYLCASSLPPSGTGWEEQYFGPGTRLTVT.

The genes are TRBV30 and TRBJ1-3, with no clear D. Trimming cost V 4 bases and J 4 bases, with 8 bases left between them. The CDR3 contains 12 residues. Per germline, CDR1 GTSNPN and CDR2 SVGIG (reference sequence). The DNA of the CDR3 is TGTGCCTGGACCCTGACAGGAAACACCATATATTTT. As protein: CAWTLTGNTIYF.

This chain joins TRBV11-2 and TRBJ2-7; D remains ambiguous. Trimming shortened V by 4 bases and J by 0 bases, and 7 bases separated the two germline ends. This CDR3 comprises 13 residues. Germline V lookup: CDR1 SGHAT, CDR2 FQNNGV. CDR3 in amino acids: CASSSDNSYEQYF. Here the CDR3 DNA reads TGTGCCAGCAGCTCCGACAACTCCTACGAGCAGTACTTC.

The CDR3: CAWSVLRTSGSYNEQFF. For the CDR3, the DNA is TGTGCCTGGAGTGTACTCCGGACTAGCGGCTCCTACAATGAGCAGTTCTTC. The J gene is TRBJ2-1, the V gene TRBV30; TRBD2 matches at 10 bases. The ends lost 0 bases at V and 0 bases at J; junction bases unmatched: 5. CDR1 and CDR2 (germline): GTSNPN, SVGIG (reference sequence). This CDR3 comprises 17 residues.

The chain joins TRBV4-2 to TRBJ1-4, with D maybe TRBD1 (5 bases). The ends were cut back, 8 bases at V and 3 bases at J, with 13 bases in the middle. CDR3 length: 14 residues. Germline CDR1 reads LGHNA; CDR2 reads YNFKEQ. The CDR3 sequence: CASSRPGANEKLFF. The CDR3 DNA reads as TGTGCCAGCTCCCGGCCGGGGGCTAATGAAAAACTGTTTTTT.

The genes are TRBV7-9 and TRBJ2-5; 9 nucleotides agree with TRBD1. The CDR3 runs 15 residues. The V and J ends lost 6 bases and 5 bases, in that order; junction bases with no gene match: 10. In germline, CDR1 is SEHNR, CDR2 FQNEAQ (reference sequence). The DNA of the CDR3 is TGTGCCAGCAGATCTACAGGGGGCGCGTCGGAGACCCAGTACTTC. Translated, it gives CASRSTGGASETQYF.